The T cell receptor (beta chain) described here comes from a study of blood T cell repertoires in COVID-19. Study-wide background: Material from acute and convalescent COVID-19 was sourced from the United States, Italy and Spain.

The study drew participants aged about 18 to 95 years from 20 to 30 US areas. Germline V lookup: CDR1 KGHSH, CDR2 LQKENI. V lost 3 bases, J lost 8 bases, and 20 bases lay in between. CDR3 size: 16 residues. Authors' methods: It was from reference gene primer amplification that nucleated cell counts were estimated. Sequencing was performed with immunoSEQ multiplex PCR; in TCRdb, only in-frame clones are kept and a portion is missing. Clone size and V and J calls were adopted from that table, with D and trimming inferred from the DNA. The sample carries hundreds of thousands of clones, 88% recorded once.

The clonotype comes from a woman under 40 who had recovered from COVID-19. The chain joins TRBV18 to TRBJ1-3; D may be TRBD1 (6 bases). The sample consisted of PBMCs or T cells enriched from blood (not recorded which). The CDR3 nucleotides read TGTGCCAGCTCACCCGGGACACCCCTGCTCGGGCACACCATATATTTT. Translation gives CASSPGTPLLGHTIYF.